The 29 T cell receptor beta chains listed next were all sequenced from one sample in a study of blood T cell repertoires in COVID-19. Profiled with immunoSEQ multiplex PCR; TCRdb holds only in-frame clones, not every one. The sample yields fewer than 450,000 clones, 88% seen once. Material: PBMCs or T cells enriched from blood (not recorded which). All receptors derive from a woman under 30 who had recovered from COVID-19.

This chain joins TRBV7-8 and TRBJ1-2; 8 bases line up with TRBD1. This CDR3 region has 18 residues. V trimming: 5 bases; J trimming: 7 bases; junction bases outside the gene matches: 21. Germline CDR1 is SGHVS and CDR2 is FQNEAQ. The CDR3 bases are TGTGCCAGCAGCCGAAGCCAGTCGGCAGGGGGCCATCTCAGTGGCTACACCTTC. Translating it yields CASSRSQSAGGHLSGYTF.

The chain uses TRBV11-2 and TRBJ1-1; possibly TRBD1 for D (6 bases). Deletions cut 1 base from V and 4 bases from J, with 10 bases between. The CDR3 sequence is 14 residues long. CDR1 is SGHAT, CDR2 FQNNGV, per germline. CDR3 region: CASSLGTGSTEAFF. The CDR3 DNA follows: TGTGCCAGCAGCTTAGGAACAGGGAGCACTGAAGCTTTCTTT. Full variable domain (missing parts from reference TRBV11-2 and TRBJ1-1): EAGVAQSPRYKIIEKRQSVAFWCNPISGHATLYWYQQILGQGPKLLIQFQNNGVVDDSQLPKDRFSAERLKGVDSTLKIQPAKLEDSAVYLCASSLGTGSTEAFFGQGTRLTVV.

Notes on this clone: This CDR3 is also generated by other DNA sequences in the sample. The V call is TRBV7-8, the J call TRBJ1-1; D is ambiguous. Germline assignment: CDR1 SGHVS and CDR2 FQNEAQ. This CDR3 has 12 residues. Trimming removed 3 bases from V and 4 bases from J, with 6 bases in between. The CDR3 reads CASSFASTEAFF. The CDR3 region has the DNA TGTGCCAGCAGCTTCGCGTCCACTGAAGCTTTCTTT.

The chain has TRBV6-1 and TRBJ2-7; TRBD2 might be the D (6 bases). The V end was cut by 4 bases, the J end by 4 bases, with 20 bases between. This CDR3 has 16 amino acids. Germline V gene data show CDR1 as MNHNS and CDR2 as SASEGT. This CDR3 is CASSALTRAGSYEQYF. The CDR3 DNA reads as TGTGCCAGCAGTGCCCTAACCAGGGCGGGGAGTTACGAGCAGTACTTC.

The chain combines TRBV7-3 with TRBJ2-2; the match to TRBD2 covers 12 bases. The CDR3 totals 16 residues. Unmatched junction bases numbered 5, after V lost 3 bases and J lost 6 bases. Germline-derived CDR1 and CDR2 are SGHTA and FQGTGA. CDR3 sequence reads: CASSFSTSGGPGELFF. As DNA, the CDR3 is TGTGCCAGCAGCTTTTCGACTAGCGGGGGCCCCGGGGAGCTGTTTTTT.

This chain uses TRBV28 with TRBJ1-2; 7 bases line up with TRBD1. This CDR3 has 17 residues. Trimming took 2 bases from V and 4 from J; bases not matched to a gene: 13. Germline CDR1 MDHEN, CDR2 SYDVKM. This CDR3 is CASSLRPTGKGPYGYTF. CDR3 bases: TGTGCCAGCAGTTTACGACCGACAGGGAAAGGTCCCTATGGCTACACCTTC.

This clone was seen a single time. The chain has TRBV11-2 and TRBJ1-3; the D gene is possibly TRBD1 (6 bases). Germline CDR1 is SGHAT and CDR2 is FQNNGV. V was cut by 1 base and J by 6 bases, with 7 bases left in between. The CDR3 covers 13 residues. CDR3 sequence (DNA): TGTGCCAGCAGCTTAGTGGGGGCAAACACCATATATTTT. It is translated as CASSLVGANTIYF.

This chain uses TRBV19 with TRBJ2-2; the D gene is possibly TRBD2 (5 bases). The CDR3 covers 16 residues. The V and J ends lost 3 bases and 6 bases respectively, with 17 bases between them. Germline CDR1 reads LNHDA; CDR2 reads SQIVND (reference sequence). In DNA form, the CDR3 reads TGTGCCAGTAGTATGGTGGCGCCCGGGGATTCCGGGGAGCTGTTTTTT. It yields the protein CASSMVAPGDSGELFF.

This clone was observed a single time. The CDR3 DNA follows: TGTGCCAGCAGCTTGGCCGAGTGGGGGGCTAACTATGGCTACACCTTC. It yields the protein CASSLAEWGANYGYTF. The chain couples TRBV5-4 to TRBJ1-2; TRBD1 is a possible D gene (5 bases). V gave up 0 bases and J gave up 0 bases, with 12 bases separating them. Germline V gene sequence: CDR1 SGHNT, CDR2 YYREEE (reference sequence). The CDR3 has 16 residues.

A remark on this clone: Additional DNA sequences in this sample encode the identical CDR3. The chain recombines TRBV30 with TRBJ1-1, with TRBD1 identical over 9 bases. Trimming took 5 bases from V and 1 from J; bases not matched to a gene: 2. Per germline, CDR1 GTSNPN and CDR2 SVGIG (reference sequence). This CDR3 spans 13 amino acids. CDR3 nucleotide sequence: TGTGCCTGGTCGGGACAGGGGAACACTGAAGCTTTCTTT. It yields the protein CAWSGQGNTEAFF.

This clone was seen a single time. The chain carries TRBV19 and TRBJ1-5; a weak D match, TRBD1 (6 bases). The germline gives CDR1 LNHDA, CDR2 SQIVND (reference sequence). The CDR3 has 14 amino acids. V was pared by 6 bases and J by 5 bases, with 14 bases between. Here the CDR3 reads CASRTTGLHQPQHF. CDR3 sequence (DNA): TGTGCCAGTAGAACCACAGGGCTACATCAGCCCCAGCATTTT.

This clone appeared a single time. J is TRBJ2-2 and V is TRBV10-3; 9 nucleotides line up with TRBD1. The V gene's germline CDR1 is ENHRY and CDR2 SYGVKD. Unmatched junction bases numbered 2, after V lost 7 bases and J lost 2 bases. The CDR3 consists of 14 residues. The CDR3 nucleotides are TGTGCCATCAAGGGACAGGGCAACACCGGGGAGCTGTTTTTT. This encodes CAIKGQGNTGELFF.

This chain joins TRBV4-1 and TRBJ2-7; the match to TRBD1 covers 8 bases. The trim removed 0 bases at V and 3 bases at J, leaving 4 bases unmatched. Looked up from germline, CDR1 is MGHRA and CDR2 is YSYEKL. This CDR3 is built from 15 residues. The CDR3 reads CASSQEDRVFYEQYF. CDR3 DNA sequence: TGCGCCAGCAGCCAAGAGGACAGGGTCTTCTACGAGCAGTACTTC.

The chain uses TRBV5-4 and TRBJ1-2; 8 nucleotides match TRBD1. This CDR3 has 12 amino acids. J was trimmed by 14 bases and V by 4 bases; bases with no gene match: 10. CDR1 and CDR2 from the germline V gene are SGHNT and YYREEE (reference sequence). The DNA for the CDR3 is TGTGCCAGCAGCAGGGCGACAGGGGCCGCGACCTTC. Protein product: CASSRATGAATF.

The chain recombines TRBV29-1 with TRBJ1-2; 11 bases fit TRBD1. This CDR3 comprises 13 residues. From germline, CDR1 is SQVTM and CDR2 ANQGSEA. The junction had 0 bases not matched to a gene; V was cut back by 4 bases and J by 2 bases. The CDR3 bases are TGCAGCGTTGGGACAGGGGGCAACTATGGCTACACCTTC. It yields the protein CSVGTGGNYGYTF.

The genes are TRBV19 and TRBJ1-3; D perhaps matches TRBD1 (6 bases). Trimming pared 5 bases from V and 0 bases from J, leaving 17 bases between. The germline CDR1 and CDR2 sequences are LNHDA and SQIVND (reference sequence). The CDR3 loop spans 17 amino acids. The CDR3 coding sequence is TGTGCCAGTAGTCCGAGGGGGACAAGTTCCTCTGGAAACACCATATATTTT. This codes for CASSPRGTSSSGNTIYF.

The J gene is TRBJ2-7, the V gene TRBV11-2; no definite D call. This CDR3 region has 12 residues. V was trimmed by 1 base and J by 4 bases, leaving 5 bases between them. Germline V gene lookup returns CDR1 SGHAT and CDR2 FQNNGV. CDR3: CASSLGSYEQYF. DNA of the CDR3: TGTGCCAGCAGCTTAGGTAGTTACGAGCAGTACTTC.

This chain links TRBV30 with TRBJ1-5; TRBD1 agrees at 10 bases. The germline CDR1 and CDR2 sequences are GTSNPN and SVGIG (reference sequence). J lost 4 bases, V lost 1 base, and 7 bases had no gene match. This CDR3 comprises 16 residues. Here the CDR3 reads CAWSARQGARNQPQHF. The CDR3 region has the DNA TGTGCCTGGAGTGCCCGACAGGGGGCGAGGAATCAGCCCCAGCATTTT.

The chain employs TRBV4-1 and TRBJ1-6; D may be TRBD1 (5 bases). The CDR3 runs to 15 residues. The germline V and J ends were trimmed by 1 base and 8 bases, with 12 bases remaining between them. In germline, CDR1 is MGHRA, CDR2 YSYEKL. The CDR3 region has the DNA TGCGCCAGCAGCCAAGTCCCAGGGCCGGATTCACCCCTCCACTTT. It is translated as CASSQVPGPDSPLHF.

The chain couples TRBV15 to TRBJ1-1; D unresolved. CDR3 length: 15 amino acids. V was trimmed by 6 bases and J by 0 bases, leaving 14 bases between them. CDR1 is LNHNV and CDR2 is YYDKDF in the germline V gene (reference sequence). Here the CDR3 DNA reads TGTGCCACCAGACGACTCGGCGGGGTGAACACTGAAGCTTTCTTT. It is translated as CATRRLGGVNTEAFF.

This rearrangement joins TRBV7-9 to TRBJ2-1; 13 bases line up with TRBD2. J gave up 4 bases and V 5 bases, and 26 bases lay outside the gene matches. The CDR3 is 23 amino acids. The germline gives CDR1 SEHNR, CDR2 FQNEAQ (reference sequence). The CDR3 region is CASSTPETTSGGPGTSLYNEQFF. The CDR3, as DNA: TGTGCCAGCAGCACTCCCGAAACGACTAGCGGGGGGCCAGGAACATCCTTGTACAATGAGCAGTTCTTC.

This chain joins TRBV18 and TRBJ1-3; 7 nucleotides align to TRBD1. V lost 6 bases and J lost 4; bases outside the gene matches: 9. The CDR3 loop spans 15 amino acids. Germline CDR1 and CDR2: KGHSH and LQKENI. The CDR3 bases are TGTGCCAGCTCTCTCAATGGACAGGTGGGAAACACCATATATTTT. The encoded protein is CASSLNGQVGNTIYF.

The count of this clone is one. This rearrangement joins TRBV5-1 to TRBJ1-5; 7 positions match TRBD1. CDR1 SGHRS and CDR2 YFSETQ come from the germline V gene. Trimming cost V 3 bases and J 9 bases; bases outside gene matches: 15. This CDR3 has 16 amino acids. In DNA, the CDR3 is TGCGCCAGCAGCTCCCTCCGGGACAGAGTGCTTCGGCCCCAGCATTTT. Protein sequence: CASSSLRDRVLRPQHF.

This clone was seen only a few times. The chain recombines TRBV5-1 with TRBJ1-5; D uncertain. Germline V lookup: CDR1 SGHRS, CDR2 YFSETQ. The CDR3 is 16 amino acids. V gave up 0 bases and J gave up 0 bases, with 10 bases separating them. CDR3 bases: TGCGCCAGCAGCTTGGGTGCGGCCAGTAGCAATCAGCCCCAGCATTTT. This codes for CASSLGAASSNQPQHF.

CDR3 bases: TGCGCCAGCAGCCAAGATCTGGGGGCCGTTTACAATGAGCAGTTCTTC. Translated: CASSQDLGAVYNEQFF. The chain joins TRBV4-3 to TRBJ2-1, with D possibly being TRBD1 (6 bases). The CDR3 sequence is 16 residues long. The V end was cut by 0 bases, the J end by 4 bases, with 13 bases between. The germline V gene encodes CDR1 LGHNA and CDR2 YSLEER.

In its sample, this clone was seen a few times. The V call is TRBV7-9, the J call TRBJ2-7; TRBD1 matches at 9 bases. The length of the CDR3 is 16 residues. J lost 5 bases, V lost 5 bases, and 13 bases had no gene match. CDR1 and CDR2 from the germline V gene are SEHNR and FQNEAQ (reference sequence). The DNA of the CDR3 is TGTGCCAGCAGCATCTCGGGGACAGGGCTGTTGAACGAGCAGTACTTC. Translating it yields CASSISGTGLLNEQYF. The variable domain in full, with the rest retrieved from reference TRBV7-9 and TRBJ2-7, is DTGVSQNPRHKITKRGQNVTFRCDPISEHNRLYWYRQTLGQGPEFLTYFQNEAQLEKSRLLSDRFSAERPKGSFSTLEIQRTEQGDSAMYLCASSISGTGLLNEQYFGPGTRLTVT.

The chain is built from TRBV10-3 and TRBJ1-4, with D possibly matching TRBD1 (6 bases). This CDR3 has 17 residues. Trimming left V 0 bases short and J 5 bases short, with 16 bases between. Germline V CDR1 and CDR2: ENHRY, SYGVKD. The CDR3 region is CAISESRDIGGNEKLFF. In DNA, the CDR3 is TGTGCCATCAGTGAGTCCCGGGACATTGGGGGAAATGAAAAACTGTTTTTT.

V usage is TRBV10-3 and J usage is TRBJ1-5; D possibly corresponds to TRBD1 (6 bases). CDR1 ENHRY and CDR2 SYGVKD come from the germline V gene. V was trimmed by 3 bases and J by 0 bases, leaving 9 bases between them. The CDR3 has 15 residues. In DNA form, the CDR3 reads TGTGCCATCAGTGAAACAGGGAATAGCAATCAGCCCCAGCATTTT. This sequence encodes CAISETGNSNQPQHF.

The CDR3 coding sequence is TGTGCCAGCAGCGCTTCGGGACAGGGGGGCGACTATGGCTACACCTTC. This gives the protein CASSASGQGGDYGYTF. The V call is TRBV7-9, the J call TRBJ1-2; TRBD1 matches 11 bases. The germline V gene has CDR1 SEHNR and CDR2 FQNEAQ (reference sequence). Germline trimming cut 5 bases from V and 3 bases from J; bases unmatched to any gene: 8. The CDR3 has 16 residues.